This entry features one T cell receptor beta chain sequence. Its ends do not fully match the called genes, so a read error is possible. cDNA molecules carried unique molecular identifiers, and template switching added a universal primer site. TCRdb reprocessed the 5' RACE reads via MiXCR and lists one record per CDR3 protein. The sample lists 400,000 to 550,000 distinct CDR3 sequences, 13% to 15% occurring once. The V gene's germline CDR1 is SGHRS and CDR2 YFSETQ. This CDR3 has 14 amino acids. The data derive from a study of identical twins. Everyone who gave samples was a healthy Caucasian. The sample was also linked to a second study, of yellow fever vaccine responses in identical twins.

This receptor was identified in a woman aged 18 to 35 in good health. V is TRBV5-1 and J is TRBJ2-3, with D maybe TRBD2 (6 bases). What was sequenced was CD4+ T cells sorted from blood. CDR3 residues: CVSSLEGKEDTQYF. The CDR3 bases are TGCGTCAGCAGCTTGGAGGGGAAGGAAGATACGCAGTATTTT.